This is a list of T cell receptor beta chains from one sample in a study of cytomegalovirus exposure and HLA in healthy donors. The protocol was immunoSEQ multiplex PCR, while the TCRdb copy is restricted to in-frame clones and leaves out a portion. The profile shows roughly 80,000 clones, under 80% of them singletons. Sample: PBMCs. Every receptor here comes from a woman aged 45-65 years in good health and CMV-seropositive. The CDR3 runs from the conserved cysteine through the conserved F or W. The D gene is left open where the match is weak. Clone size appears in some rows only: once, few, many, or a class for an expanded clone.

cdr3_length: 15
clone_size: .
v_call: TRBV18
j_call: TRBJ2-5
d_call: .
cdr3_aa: CASSPRQGGEETQYF
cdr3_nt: TGTGCCAGCTCACCACGGCAGGGCGGGGAAGAGACCCAGTACTTC

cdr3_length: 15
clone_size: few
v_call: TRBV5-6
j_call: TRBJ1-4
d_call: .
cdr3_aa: CASSRKDSHNEKLFF
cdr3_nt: TGTGCCAGCAGTAGGAAGGACAGCCACAATGAAAAACTGTTTTTT

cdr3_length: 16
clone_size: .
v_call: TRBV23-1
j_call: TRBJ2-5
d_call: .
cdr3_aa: CASSRDRGKGDKTQYF
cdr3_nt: TGCGCCAGCAGTCGAGATCGGGGCAAAGGGGACAAGACCCAGTACTTC

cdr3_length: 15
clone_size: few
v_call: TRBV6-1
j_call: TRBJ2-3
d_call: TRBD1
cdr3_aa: CASRQGMLRTDTQYF
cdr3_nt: TGTGCCAGCCGACAGGGGATGTTGAGGACAGATACGCAGTATTTT

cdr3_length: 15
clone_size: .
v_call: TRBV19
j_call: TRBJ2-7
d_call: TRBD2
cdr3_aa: CASSPVAGEVYEQYF
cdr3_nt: TGTGCCAGTAGTCCAGTCGCGGGGGAAGTCTACGAGCAGTACTTC

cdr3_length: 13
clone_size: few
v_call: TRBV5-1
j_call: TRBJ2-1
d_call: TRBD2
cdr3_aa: CASGLAGGNEQFF
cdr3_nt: TGCGCCAGCGGACTAGCGGGGGGCAATGAGCAGTTCTTC

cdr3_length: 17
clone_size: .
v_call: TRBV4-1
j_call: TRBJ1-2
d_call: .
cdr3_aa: CASSRSTQGTPLRGYTF
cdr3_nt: TGCGCCAGCAGCCGATCCACCCAGGGGACCCCCCTACGGGGCTACACCTTC

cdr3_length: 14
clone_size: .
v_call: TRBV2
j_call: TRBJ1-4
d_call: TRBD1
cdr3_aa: CASYRQGAGEKLFF
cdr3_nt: TGTGCCAGCTATAGACAGGGGGCGGGAGAAAAACTGTTTTTT

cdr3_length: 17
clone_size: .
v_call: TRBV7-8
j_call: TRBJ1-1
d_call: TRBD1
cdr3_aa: CASSGDPHRGLNTEAFF
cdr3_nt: TGTGCCAGCAGCGGTGACCCCCACAGGGGTTTGAACACTGAAGCTTTCTTT

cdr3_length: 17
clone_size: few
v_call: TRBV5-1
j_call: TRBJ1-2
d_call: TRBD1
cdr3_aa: CASSLWGTGGRNYGYTF
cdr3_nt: TGCGCCAGCAGCTTGTGGGGTACAGGGGGGAGAAACTATGGCTACACCTTC

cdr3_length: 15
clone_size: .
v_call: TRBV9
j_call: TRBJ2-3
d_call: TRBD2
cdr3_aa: CASSGQAGVTDTQYF
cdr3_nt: TGTGCCAGCAGCGGACAAGCGGGGGTCACAGATACGCAGTATTTT

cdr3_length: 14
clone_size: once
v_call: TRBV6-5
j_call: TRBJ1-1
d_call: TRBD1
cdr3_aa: CASSYGTVLAEAFF
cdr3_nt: TGTGCCAGCAGTTATGGGACAGTTTTAGCTGAAGCTTTCTTT

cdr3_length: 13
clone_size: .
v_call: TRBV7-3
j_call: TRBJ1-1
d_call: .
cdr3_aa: CASSRGQNTEAFF
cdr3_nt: TGTGCCAGCAGCAGGGGACAGAACACTGAAGCTTTCTTT

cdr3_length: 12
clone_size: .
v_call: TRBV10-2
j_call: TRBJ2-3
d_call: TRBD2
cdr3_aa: CASGLAVPPQYF
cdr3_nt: TGCGCCAGCGGGCTAGCGGTTCCCCCGCAGTATTTT

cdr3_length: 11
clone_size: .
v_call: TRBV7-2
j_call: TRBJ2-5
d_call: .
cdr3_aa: CASSSYETQYF
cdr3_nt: TGTGCCAGCAGCTCCTATGAGACCCAGTACTTC

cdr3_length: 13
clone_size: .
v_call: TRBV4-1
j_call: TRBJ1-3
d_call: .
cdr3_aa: CASSQGRGNTIYF
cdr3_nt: TGCGCCAGCAGCCAAGGGAGGGGAAACACCATATATTTT

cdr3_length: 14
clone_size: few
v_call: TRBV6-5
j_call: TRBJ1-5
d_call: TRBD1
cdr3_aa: CASSTGQGDQPQHF
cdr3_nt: TGTGCCAGCAGCACCGGACAGGGGGATCAGCCCCAGCATTTT

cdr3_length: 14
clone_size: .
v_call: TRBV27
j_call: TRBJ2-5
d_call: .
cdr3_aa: CASSLSRQGETQYF
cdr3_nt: TGTGCCAGCAGTTTATCGAGGCAGGGCGAGACCCAGTACTTC

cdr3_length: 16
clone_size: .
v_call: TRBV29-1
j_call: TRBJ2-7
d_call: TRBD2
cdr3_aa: CSVEEATRGGSYEQYF
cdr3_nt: TGCAGCGTTGAAGAGGCCACGCGGGGGGGTTCCTACGAGCAGTACTTC

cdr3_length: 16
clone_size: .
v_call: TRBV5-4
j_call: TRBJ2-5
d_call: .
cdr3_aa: CASSSSMTGLGETQYF
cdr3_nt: TGTGCCAGCAGCTCGTCTATGACAGGTCTGGGAGAGACCCAGTACTTC

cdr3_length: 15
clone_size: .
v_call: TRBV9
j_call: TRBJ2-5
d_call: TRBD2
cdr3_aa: CASSLAGGLAETQYF
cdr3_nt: TGTGCCAGCAGTTTAGCGGGGGGCCTCGCCGAGACCCAGTACTTC

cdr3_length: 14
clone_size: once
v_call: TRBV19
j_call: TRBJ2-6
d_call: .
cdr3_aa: CASNQGAGANVLTF
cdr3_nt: TGTGCCAGTAATCAGGGCGCCGGGGCCAACGTCCTGACTTTC

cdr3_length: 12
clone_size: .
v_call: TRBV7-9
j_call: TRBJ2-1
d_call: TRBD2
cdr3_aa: CVGGGPYNEQFF
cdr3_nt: TGTGTTGGGGGGGGTCCCTACAATGAGCAGTTCTTC

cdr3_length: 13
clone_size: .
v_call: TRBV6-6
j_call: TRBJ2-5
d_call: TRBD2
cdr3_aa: CASRDLAGETQYF
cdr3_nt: TGTGCCAGCAGGGATCTAGCGGGGGAGACCCAGTACTTC

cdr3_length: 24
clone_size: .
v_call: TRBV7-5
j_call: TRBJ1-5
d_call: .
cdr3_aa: CVRSSEEEKTHPREDPYSNQPQHF
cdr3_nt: TGTGTCAGAAGCTCAGAGGAGGAAAAGACCCATCCACGCGAAGACCCATATAGCAATCAGCCCCAGCATTTT

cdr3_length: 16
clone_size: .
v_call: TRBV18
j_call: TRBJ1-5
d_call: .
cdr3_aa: CASSPPWGGINQPQHF
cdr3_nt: TGTGCCAGCTCACCACCTTGGGGGGGGATTAATCAGCCCCAGCATTTT

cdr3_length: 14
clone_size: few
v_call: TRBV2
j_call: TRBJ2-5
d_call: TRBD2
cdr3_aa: CASRDTSGPRAQYF
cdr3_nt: TGTGCCAGCAGGGATACTAGCGGCCCAAGGGCCCAGTACTTC

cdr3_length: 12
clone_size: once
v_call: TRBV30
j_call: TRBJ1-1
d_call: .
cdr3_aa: CAWGGWDTEAFF
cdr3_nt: TGTGCCTGGGGGGGCTGGGACACTGAAGCTTTCTTT

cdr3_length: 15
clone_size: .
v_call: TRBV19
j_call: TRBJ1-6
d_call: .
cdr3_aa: CASSAQAPDNSPLHF
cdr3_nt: TGTGCCAGTAGTGCCCAGGCGCCCGATAATTCACCCCTCCACTTT

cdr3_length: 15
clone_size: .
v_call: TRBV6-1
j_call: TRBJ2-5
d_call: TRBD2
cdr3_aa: CASRDTSGPQETQYF
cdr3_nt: TGTGCCAGCAGGGACACTAGCGGACCCCAAGAGACCCAGTACTTC

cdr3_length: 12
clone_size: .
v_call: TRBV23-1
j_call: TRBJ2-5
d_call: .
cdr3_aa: CASSPGRGTQYF
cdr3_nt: TGCGCCAGCAGTCCGGGTCGGGGGACCCAGTACTTC

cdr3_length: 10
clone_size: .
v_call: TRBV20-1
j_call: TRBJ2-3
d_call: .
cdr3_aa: CSAGWDTQYF
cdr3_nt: TGCAGTGCCGGGTGGGATACGCAGTATTTT

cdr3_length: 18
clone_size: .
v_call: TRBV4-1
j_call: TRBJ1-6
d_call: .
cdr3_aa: CASSSSLTTGPAGSPLHF
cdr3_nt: TGCGCCAGCAGCTCAAGCCTCACGACAGGACCGGCAGGGTCACCCCTCCACTTT

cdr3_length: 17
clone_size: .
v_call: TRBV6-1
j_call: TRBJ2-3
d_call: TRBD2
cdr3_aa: CASSALAERGGTDTQYF
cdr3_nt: TGTGCCAGCAGTGCCCTCGCGGAGCGGGGGGGCACAGATACGCAGTATTTT

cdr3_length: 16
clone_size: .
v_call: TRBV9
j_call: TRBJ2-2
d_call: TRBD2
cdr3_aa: CASSVNAGGDTGELFF
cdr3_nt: TGTGCCAGCAGCGTAAACGCGGGGGGGGACACCGGGGAGCTGTTTTTT

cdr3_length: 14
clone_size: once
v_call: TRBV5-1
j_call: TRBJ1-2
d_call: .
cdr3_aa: CASSPSPGVYGYTF
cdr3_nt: TGCGCCAGCAGCCCCTCCCCGGGAGTCTATGGCTACACCTTC

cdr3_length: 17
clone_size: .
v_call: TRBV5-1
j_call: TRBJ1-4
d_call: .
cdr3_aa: CASSLFSRGATNEKLFF
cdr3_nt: TGCGCCAGCAGCTTGTTTTCCAGGGGAGCAACTAATGAAAAACTGTTTTTT

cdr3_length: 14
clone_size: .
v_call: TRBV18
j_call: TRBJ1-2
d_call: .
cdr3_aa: CASSPRREQDGYTF
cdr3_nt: TGTGCCAGCTCACCACGCAGGGAACAGGATGGCTACACCTTC

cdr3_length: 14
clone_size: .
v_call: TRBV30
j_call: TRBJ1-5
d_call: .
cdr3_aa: CAWSVTGPVEAQHF
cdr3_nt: TGTGCCTGGAGTGTAACAGGGCCTGTGGAAGCCCAGCATTTT

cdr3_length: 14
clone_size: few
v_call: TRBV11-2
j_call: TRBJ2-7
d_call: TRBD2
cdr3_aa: CASSLHSGGYEQYF
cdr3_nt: TGTGCCAGCAGCTTACACAGCGGGGGGTACGAGCAGTACTTC